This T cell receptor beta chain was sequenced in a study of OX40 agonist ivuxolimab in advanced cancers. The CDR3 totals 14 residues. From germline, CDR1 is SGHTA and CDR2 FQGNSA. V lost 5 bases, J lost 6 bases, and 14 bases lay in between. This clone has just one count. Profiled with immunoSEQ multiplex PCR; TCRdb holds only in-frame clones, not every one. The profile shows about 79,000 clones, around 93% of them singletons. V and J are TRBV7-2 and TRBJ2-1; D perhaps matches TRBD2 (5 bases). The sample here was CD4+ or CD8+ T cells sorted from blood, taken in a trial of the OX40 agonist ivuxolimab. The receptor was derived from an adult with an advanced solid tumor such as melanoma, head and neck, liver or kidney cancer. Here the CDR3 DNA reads TGTGCCAGCAGCCCTCGGACTCTCCGCAATGAGCAGTTCTTC. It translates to CASSPRTLRNEQFF.